This T cell receptor beta chain stems from a study of blood T cells in healthy people across ages. This clonotype came up many times. V was pared by 6 bases and J by 7 bases, with 19 bases between. CDR3 length: 15 amino acids. The use of a sample-barcoded 5' primer and a J-beta primer mix characterized a second PCR of roughly 7 to 11 cycles. MiXCR, applied by TCRdb to the 5' RACE reads, yields one record per CDR3 protein. Of some 900,000 distinct CDR3 sequences listed, around 28% were seen once; the top ten hold 15% to 20%. The origin of this receptor is a woman over 75 in good health. This rearrangement joins TRBV12-3 or TRBV12-4 to TRBJ2-1, with D possibly matching TRBD1 (6 bases). The sequenced sample was blood. The CDR3 DNA is TGTGCCAGCAGCCCAGGGGTGGCGGTACGAAATGAGCAGTTCTTC. Protein product: CASSPGVAVRNEQFF.